The present T cell receptor beta chain was sequenced within a study of cytomegalovirus exposure and HLA in healthy donors. 13 Jbeta primers and 60 Vbeta primers were used for the PCR. Repertoires were generated with immunoSEQ multiplex PCR, while TCRdb's copy carries only in-frame clones and drops some. This repertoire shows about 140,000 clones, approximately 87% found once; its top ten account for 1.5%. Sequenced material: PBMCs. The clonotype was recovered from a man aged 35 to 55 in good health and CMV-seronegative.

Written as DNA, the CDR3 is TGTGCCAGTAGTACGGCAGGGTATAATGAGCAGTTCTTC. Its protein is CASSTAGYNEQFF. This sequence joins TRBV19 and TRBJ2-1, with a weak D call TRBD1 (5 bases). CDR1 is LNHDA, CDR2 SQIVND, per germline (reference sequence). V dropped 4 bases and J dropped 7 bases, with 11 bases sitting between them. This CDR3 spans 13 amino acids. Full variable domain (rest looked up from reference TRBV19 and TRBJ2-1): DGGITQSPKYLFRKEGQNVTLSCEQNLNHDAMYWYRQDPGQGLRLIYYSQIVNDFQKGDIAEGYSVSREKKESFPLTVTSAQKNPTAFYLCASSTAGYNEQFFGPGTRLTVL.